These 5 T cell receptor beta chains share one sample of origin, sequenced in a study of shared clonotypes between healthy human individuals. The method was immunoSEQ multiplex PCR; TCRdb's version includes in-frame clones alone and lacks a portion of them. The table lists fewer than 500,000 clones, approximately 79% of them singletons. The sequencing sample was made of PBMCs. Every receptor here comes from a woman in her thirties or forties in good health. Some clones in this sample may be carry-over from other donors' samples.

CDR3 residues: CASSIRGLAGTEETQYF. CDR3 coding DNA: TGTGCCAGTAGTATTCGAGGACTAGCGGGTACGGAAGAGACCCAGTACTTC. The chain recombines TRBV19 with TRBJ2-5; 11 bases fit TRBD2. V trimming: 3 bases; J trimming: 3 bases; junction bases outside the gene matches: 9. The CDR3 totals 17 residues. Germline loops: CDR1 LNHDA, CDR2 SQIVND (reference sequence). Together with reference TRBV19 and TRBJ2-5, the CDR3 gives the full variable domain: DGGITQSPKYLFRKEGQNVTLSCEQNLNHDAMYWYRQDPGQGLRLIYYSQIVNDFQKGDIAEGYSVSREKKESFPLTVTSAQKNPTAFYLCASSIRGLAGTEETQYFGPGTRLLVL.

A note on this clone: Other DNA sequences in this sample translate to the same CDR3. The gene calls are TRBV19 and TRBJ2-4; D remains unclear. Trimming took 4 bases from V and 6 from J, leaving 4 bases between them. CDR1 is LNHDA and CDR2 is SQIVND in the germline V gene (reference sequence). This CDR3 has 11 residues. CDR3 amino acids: CASSSGNIQYF. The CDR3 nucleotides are TGTGCCAGTAGTAGCGGAAACATTCAGTACTTC.

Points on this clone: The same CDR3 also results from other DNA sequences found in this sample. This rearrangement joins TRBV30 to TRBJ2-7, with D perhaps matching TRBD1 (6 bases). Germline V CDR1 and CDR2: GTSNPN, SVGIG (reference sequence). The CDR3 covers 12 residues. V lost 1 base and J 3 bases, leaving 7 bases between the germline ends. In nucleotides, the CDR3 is TGTGCCTGGAGTGGAGGGGGCTACGAGCAGTACTTC. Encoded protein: CAWSGGGYEQYF.

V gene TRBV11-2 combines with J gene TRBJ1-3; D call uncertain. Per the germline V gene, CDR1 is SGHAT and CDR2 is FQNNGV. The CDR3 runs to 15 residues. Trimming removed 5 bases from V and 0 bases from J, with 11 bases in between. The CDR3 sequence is CASSTHLFSGNTIYF. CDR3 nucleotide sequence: TGTGCCAGCAGCACACACCTTTTCTCTGGAAACACCATATATTTT.

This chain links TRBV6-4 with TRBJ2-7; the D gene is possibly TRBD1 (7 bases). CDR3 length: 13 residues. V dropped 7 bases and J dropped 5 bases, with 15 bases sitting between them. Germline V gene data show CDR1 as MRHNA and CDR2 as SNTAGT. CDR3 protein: CASMTGGGDEQYF. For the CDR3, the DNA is TGTGCCAGCATGACCGGAGGGGGCGACGAGCAGTACTTC.